The 15 T cell receptor beta chains in this list originate from one sample, sequenced in a study of shared clonotypes between healthy human individuals. TCRdb's table, derived via immunoSEQ multiplex PCR, lists solely in-frame clones and lacks some. The profile shows over 950,000 clones, approximately 80% of them singletons. The sequenced sample consisted of memory CD4+ T cells from PBMCs. Subset defined: CD45RA-negative fraction. The source of these receptors is a man between 18 and 35 years old in good health. Some clones in this sample may be carry-over from other donors' samples.

V and J are TRBV15 and TRBJ1-1, with D unresolved. Trimming shortened V by 1 base and J by 2 bases, and 8 bases separated the two germline ends. This CDR3 has 14 amino acids. The germline gives CDR1 LNHNV, CDR2 YYDKDF (reference sequence). The DNA of the CDR3 is TGTGCCACCAGCAGAGGAGGAGGCAACACTGAAGCTTTCTTT. Its translation: CATSRGGGNTEAFF.

V usage is TRBV9 and J usage is TRBJ2-1; D is unresolved. The germline V and J ends were trimmed by 0 bases and 4 bases, with 14 bases remaining between them. The CDR3 covers 16 residues. Germline V gene sequence: CDR1 SGDLS, CDR2 YYNGEE. Written as DNA, the CDR3 is TGTGCCAGCAGCGTAGAGCCCCAGGTACAGTACAATGAGCAGTTCTTC. This translates into CASSVEPQVQYNEQFF.

The chain combines TRBV11-1 with TRBJ2-2, with 11 bases identical to TRBD2. Germline V lookup: CDR1 SGHAT, CDR2 FQDESV (reference sequence). V dropped 7 bases and J dropped 4; count of bases not matched to a gene: 14. The CDR3 loop spans 18 amino acids. This CDR3 reads CASISLRTSGSPTGELFF. Written as DNA, the CDR3 is TGTGCCAGCATCTCTCTTCGCACTAGCGGGAGCCCCACCGGGGAGCTGTTTTTT.

This clone was counted ten times or more. The gene calls are TRBV18 and TRBJ2-2; TRBD1 agrees at 10 bases. Unmatched junction bases numbered 9, after V lost 2 bases and J lost 3 bases. The CDR3 spans 18 residues. Looked up from germline, CDR1 is KGHSH and CDR2 is LQKENI. The CDR3, as DNA: TGTGCCAGCTCACCAAATGGCCCGGGACAGGGGTACACCGGGGAGCTGTTTTTT. This translates into CASSPNGPGQGYTGELFF.

This clone was picked up one time. CDR3 in amino acids: CASSQGQGVLYEQYF. The CDR3 DNA reads as TGTGCCAGCTCACAGGGACAGGGGGTCCTCTACGAGCAGTACTTC. The chain employs TRBV18 and TRBJ2-7; TRBD1 agrees at 11 bases. The length of the CDR3 is 15 residues. With V trimmed by 4 bases and J by 3 bases, 5 bases remained unmatched. Germline-derived CDR1 and CDR2 are KGHSH and LQKENI. The whole variable domain, remainder taken from reference TRBV18 and TRBJ2-7, is NAGVMQNPRHLVRRRGQEARLRCSPMKGHSHVYWYRQLPEEGLKFMVYLQKENIIDESGMPKERFSAEFPKEGPSILRIQQVVRGDSAAYFCASSQGQGVLYEQYFGPGTRLTVT.

The chain uses TRBV10-2 and TRBJ2-5; tentatively, D is TRBD2 (5 bases). The J call may be wrong; the DNA end is better matched by TRBJ2-7. Germline CDR1 reads WSHSY; CDR2 reads SAAADI. The CDR3 runs 15 residues. For the CDR3, the DNA is TGCGCCAGCAGTGCAGCGGCAGGTATATCCTACGAGCAGTACTTC. Amino acids: CASSAAAGISYEQYF.

V is TRBV27 and J is TRBJ2-1; 10 positions match TRBD2. The trim removed 0 bases at V and 6 bases at J, leaving 2 bases unmatched. This CDR3 has 15 residues. Looked up from germline, CDR1 is MNHEY and CDR2 is SMNVEV (reference sequence). The CDR3, as DNA: TGTGCCAGCAGTTTATCGTGGACTAGCGGCAATGAGCAGTTCTTC. Amino acids: CASSLSWTSGNEQFF.

The V and J genes are TRBV7-3 and TRBJ2-7; unclear D gene. Trimming took off 5 bases at V and 3 bases at J, with 17 bases between the two ends. The CDR3 runs to 15 residues. Germline V gene data show CDR1 as SGHTA and CDR2 as FQGTGA. This CDR3 reads CASSPPESSLYEQYF. Here the CDR3 DNA reads TGTGCCAGCAGCCCCCCAGAATCGTCCCTCTACGAGCAGTACTTC.

V is TRBV6-8 and J is TRBJ2-7; the D gene is possibly TRBD2 (6 bases). This CDR3 has 16 amino acids. Germline values: CDR1 MNHGY, CDR2 SAAAGT. The V and J ends lost 3 bases and 0 bases respectively, with 15 bases between them. The CDR3 region is CASSYSSGRSSYEQYF. DNA of the CDR3: TGTGCCAGCAGTTATAGTTCAGGGAGGAGCTCCTACGAGCAGTACTTC.

A single count supports this clone. Since a much larger clone is just one base distant, this may be a read error. Other DNA sequences in the sample encode the same CDR3. The rearrangement joins TRBV27 to TRBJ1-5, with 8 bases lining up with TRBD1. The germline V gene has CDR1 MNHEY and CDR2 SMNVEV (reference sequence). CDR3 length equals 16 residues. After removal of 5 bases from V and 1 base from J, the junction contained 7 bases not matched to a gene. CDR3 amino acids: CASSPRQGWSNQPQHF. The DNA of the CDR3 is TGTGCCAGCAGTCCCAGACAGGGGTGGAGCAATCAGCCCCAGCATTTT.

The chain has TRBV5-4 and TRBJ2-7; D might be TRBD1 or TRBD2, each matching 6 bases. V lost 4 bases to trimming and J lost 4 bases, with 15 bases between them. The CDR3 length is 14 residues. Looked up from germline, CDR1 is SGHNT and CDR2 is YYREEE (reference sequence). The CDR3 sequence: CASSPGAGFYEQYF. Written as DNA, the CDR3 is TGTGCCAGCAGCCCGGGGGCGGGATTTTACGAGCAGTACTTC.

The chain couples TRBV30 to TRBJ2-1; D not certain. Trimming removed 4 bases at V and 1 base at J, with 5 bases between. Germline values: CDR1 GTSNPN, CDR2 SVGIG (reference sequence). The CDR3 extends over 12 amino acids. CDR3 coding DNA: TGTGCCTGGAAGGTTTCCTACAATGAGCAGTTCTTC. It translates to CAWKVSYNEQFF. The full variable domain, rest sourced from reference TRBV30 and TRBJ2-1, is SQTIHQWPATLVQPVGSPLSLECTVEGTSNPNLYWYRQAAGRGLQLLFYSVGIGQISSEVPQNLSASRPQDRQFILSSKKLLLSDSGFYLCAWKVSYNEQFFGPGTRLTVL.

This clone came up many times. This chain uses TRBV4-3 with TRBJ1-2; possibly TRBD1 for D (6 bases). The length of the CDR3 is 14 residues. The germline V and J ends were trimmed by 4 bases and 4 bases, with 13 bases remaining between them. CDR1 and CDR2 from the germline V gene are LGHNA and YSLEER. The CDR3 here is CASSRATGTYGYTF. The CDR3 DNA is TGCGCCAGCAGCCGGGCCACAGGGACCTATGGCTACACCTTC.

The chain has TRBV2 and TRBJ2-7, with 8 bases lining up with TRBD1. Losses at the gene ends were 4 bases for V and 4 bases for J; bases not matched to a gene: 6. This CDR3 is built from 14 residues. Germline loops: CDR1 SNHLY, CDR2 FYNNEI. The CDR3 here is CASSVNRGEYEQYF. In DNA, the CDR3 is TGTGCCAGCAGTGTTAACAGGGGGGAGTACGAGCAGTACTTC.

In this sample, this clone turned up once. The chain recombines TRBV5-1 with TRBJ2-2; 7 nucleotides line up with TRBD2. The germline V gene encodes CDR1 SGHRS and CDR2 YFSETQ. The CDR3 runs to 16 residues. J lost 4 bases, V lost 2 bases, and 8 bases had no gene match. The CDR3 is CASSFFQAGITGELFF. The CDR3 DNA reads TGCGCCAGCAGCTTCTTCCAAGCGGGGATCACCGGGGAGCTGTTTTTT.